The TCR beta chain under discussion was sequenced for a study of T cells expressing NK-cell markers. Each CDR3 protein gets one entry in TCRdb, which reprocessed the 5' RACE reads and gives no DNA. The sample table sets out 500,000 to 700,000 distinct CDR3 sequences. This CDR3 is 12 amino acids long. This receptor was identified in a man aged 18 to 29 in good health. Material for sequencing was blood T cells: a sorted CD56 or NKG2C T cell subset, CD4+ or CD8+ T cells, or bulk PBMC T cells (not recorded which). The rearrangement links TRBV12-3 or TRBV12-4 to TRBJ2-1. The CDR3 spells CASTNGLYEQFF.